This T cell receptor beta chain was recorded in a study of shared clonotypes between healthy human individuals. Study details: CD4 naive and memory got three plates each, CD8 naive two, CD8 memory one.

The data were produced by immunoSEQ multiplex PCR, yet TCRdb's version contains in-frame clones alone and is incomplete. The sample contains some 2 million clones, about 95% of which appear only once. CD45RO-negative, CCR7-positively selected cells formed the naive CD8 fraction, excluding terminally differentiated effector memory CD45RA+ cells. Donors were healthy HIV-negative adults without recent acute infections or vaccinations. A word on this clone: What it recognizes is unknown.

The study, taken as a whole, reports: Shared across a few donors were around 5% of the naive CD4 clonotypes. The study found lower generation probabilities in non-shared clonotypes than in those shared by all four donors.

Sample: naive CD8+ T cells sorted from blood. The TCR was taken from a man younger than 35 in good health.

The CDR3 here is CASSLIPGNTEAFF. In nucleotides, the CDR3 is TGTGCCAGCAGTTTAATTCCCGGGAACACTGAAGCTTTCTTT. The chain links TRBV27 to TRBJ1-1; no firm D call. The V end was cut by 2 bases, the J end by 1 base, with 8 bases between. Germline V CDR1 and CDR2: MNHEY, SMNVEV (reference sequence). This CDR3 region has 14 residues.